What follows describes a single T cell receptor beta chain. Its target antigen remains unknown. Qualities for individual bases were not recorded, and no much larger clone is one base off. The data stem from a study of blood T cell repertoires in COVID-19 (dated by TCRdb to the early 2020s). For the study in its entirety: Samples covering the acute and convalescent phases of COVID-19 were provided by collaborators in the United States, Italy and Spain. Samples were obtained from the ongoing ImmuneRACE study (first 160 participants) and from some 1,200 subjects provided by 6 global collaborators. The repertoires were released in a freely available public database intended as a resource for research on the immune response to SARS-CoV-2. Where HLA class I and class II types were available, the types were taken from metadata supplied by the sample provider, not from assay-based typing. Nearly every sample came with metadata listing a de-identified subject ID, COVID-19 status, age in years and sex. The prospective study material was composed of cDNA or gDNA derived from T cells, B-cell-depleted T cells, or PBMCs. The dataset comprised deeply sampled blood TCRbeta repertoires from subjects exposed to, actively infected with, or recovered from COVID-19.

Study-level results and caveats: The amount of clinical and demographic metadata varied by source and participant and was provided uncurated.

Looking up the germline V gene (reference sequence) yields CDR1 MNHEY and CDR2 SMNVEV. The germline V end is reduced by 2 bases and the J end by 1 base; junction bases left unmatched: 6. The CDR3 sequence holds 16 residues, the cysteine and phenylalanine included. Of all the DNA, just the CDR3 is kept, 48 bases in frame from base 1. The immunoSEQ Assay, a bias-controlled multiplex PCR, was used to amplify TCRbeta CDR3 regions from genomic DNA. From the authors' description of their analysis: Within the assay, amplification of reference gene primers was used to estimate how many nucleated cells each sample contained. To quantify the absolute abundance of each unique TCRbeta CDR3 rearrangement, sequence reads were collapsed and filtered. For each sample, productive Simpson clonality was calculated as the square root of Simpson's diversity index across productive rearrangements. TCRdb mirrors the immuneACCESS table, restricted to in-frame sequences. Some clones are absent from its copies; in checked studies, under half trace to an unresolved V gene, and the reason for the others is unknown. V and J calls and clone size are those listed in that table; D and trimming were worked out from the DNA. Here the sample has 140,000 to 150,000 clones; about 89% occur a single time. The ten biggest clones cover roughly 37% of the sample.

Another Seattle source contributed samples from volunteer blood donors who had recovered from COVID-19. Collaborating institutions collected whole blood in K2EDTA tubes following their own protocols. For TCRbeta analysis, collaborators shipped samples as frozen whole blood, isolated PBMCs, or DNA extracted from either of those sample types. The sample was peripheral blood. The TCR comes from a middle-aged man who had recovered from COVID-19. Here the chain combines TRBV27 and TRBJ2-7, and 9 junction bases match TRBD2. The CDR3 region: CASSLISGGASYEQYF. Here is the DNA: TGTGCCAGCAGTTTAATTAGCGGGGGTGCTTCCTACGAGCAGTACTTC.